This T cell receptor (beta chain) was sequenced for a study of early T cells in non-severe SARS-CoV-2 infection. The CDR3 spans 14 residues. Trimming removed 1 base from V and 0 bases from J, with 6 bases in between. Germline V gene data show CDR1 as MNHEY and CDR2 as SVGEGT. This clonotype was seen at least ten times. TCRdb itself ran the 5' RACE reads through MiXCR, one entry per CDR3 protein. The repertoire holds approximately 34,000 distinct CDR3 sequences, 5.4% seen once, with 6% to 7% in the top ten. V usage is TRBV6-2 or TRBV6-3 and J usage is TRBJ1-1; D is unclear. The starting material was whole blood, obtained at baseline. The sequence derives from an adult who was a healthcare worker with PCR-confirmed SARS-CoV-2 infection or an uninfected control (not recorded which). DNA for the CDR3: TGTGCCAGCAGTTACTACGGGATGAACACTGAAGCTTTCTTT. Translated, it gives CASSYYGMNTEAFF.